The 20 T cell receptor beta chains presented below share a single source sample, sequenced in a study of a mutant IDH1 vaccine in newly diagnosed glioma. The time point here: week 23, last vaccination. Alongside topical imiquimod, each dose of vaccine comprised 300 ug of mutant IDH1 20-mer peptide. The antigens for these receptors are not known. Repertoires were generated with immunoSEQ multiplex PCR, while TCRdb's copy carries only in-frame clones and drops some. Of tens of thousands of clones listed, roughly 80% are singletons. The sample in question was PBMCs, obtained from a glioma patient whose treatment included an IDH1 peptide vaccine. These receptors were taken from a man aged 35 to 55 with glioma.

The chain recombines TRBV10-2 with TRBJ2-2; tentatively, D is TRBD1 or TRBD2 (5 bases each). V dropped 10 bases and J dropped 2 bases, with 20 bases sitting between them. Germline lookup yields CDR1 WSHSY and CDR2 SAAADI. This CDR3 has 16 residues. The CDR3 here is CATLGVWGTNTGELFF. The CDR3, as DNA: TGCGCCACCTTGGGGGTATGGGGGACCAACACCGGGGAGCTGTTTTTT.

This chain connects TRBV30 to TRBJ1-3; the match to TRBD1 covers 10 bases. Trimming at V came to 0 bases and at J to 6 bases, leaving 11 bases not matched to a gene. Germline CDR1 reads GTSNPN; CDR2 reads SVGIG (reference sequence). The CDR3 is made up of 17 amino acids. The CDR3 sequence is CAWSVPPPGTGVNTIYF. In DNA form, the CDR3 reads TGTGCCTGGAGTGTACCCCCCCCCGGGACAGGGGTAAACACCATATATTTT. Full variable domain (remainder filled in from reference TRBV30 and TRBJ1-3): SQTIHQWPATLVQPVGSPLSLECTVEGTSNPNLYWYRQAAGRGLQLLFYSVGIGQISSEVPQNLSASRPQDRQFILSSKKLLLSDSGFYLCAWSVPPPGTGVNTIYFGEGSWLTVV.

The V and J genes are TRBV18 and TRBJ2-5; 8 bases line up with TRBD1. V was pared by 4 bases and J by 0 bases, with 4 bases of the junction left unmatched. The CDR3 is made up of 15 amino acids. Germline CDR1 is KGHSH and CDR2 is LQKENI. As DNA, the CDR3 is TGTGCCAGCTCACAAAGACAGGGGCACCAAGAGACCCAGTACTTC. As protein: CASSQRQGHQETQYF.

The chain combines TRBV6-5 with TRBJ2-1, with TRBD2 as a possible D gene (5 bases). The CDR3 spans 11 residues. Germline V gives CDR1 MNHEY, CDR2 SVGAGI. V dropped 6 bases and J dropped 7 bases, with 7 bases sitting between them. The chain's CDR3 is CASRRRNEQFF. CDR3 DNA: TGTGCCAGCAGGCGGAGGAATGAGCAGTTCTTC.

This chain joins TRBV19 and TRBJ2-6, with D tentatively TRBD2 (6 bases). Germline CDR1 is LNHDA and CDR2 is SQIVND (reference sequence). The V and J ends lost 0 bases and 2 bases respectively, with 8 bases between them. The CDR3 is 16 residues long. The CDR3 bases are TGTGCCAGTAGTATAGAGGAGGGGACTGGGGCCAACGTCCTGACTTTC. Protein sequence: CASSIEEGTGANVLTF.

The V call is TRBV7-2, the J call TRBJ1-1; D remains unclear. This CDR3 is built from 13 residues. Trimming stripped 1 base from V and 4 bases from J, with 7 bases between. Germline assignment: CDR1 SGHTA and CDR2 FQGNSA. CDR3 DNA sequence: TGTGCCAGCAGCTTAGAGCGGGGCACTGAAGCTTTCTTT. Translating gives CASSLERGTEAFF.

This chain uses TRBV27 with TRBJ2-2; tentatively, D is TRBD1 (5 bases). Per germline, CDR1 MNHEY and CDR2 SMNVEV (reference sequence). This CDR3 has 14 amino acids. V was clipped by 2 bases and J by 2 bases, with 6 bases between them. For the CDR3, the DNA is TGTGCCAGCAGTTTACAGGGTAACACCGGGGAGCTGTTTTTT. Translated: CASSLQGNTGELFF.

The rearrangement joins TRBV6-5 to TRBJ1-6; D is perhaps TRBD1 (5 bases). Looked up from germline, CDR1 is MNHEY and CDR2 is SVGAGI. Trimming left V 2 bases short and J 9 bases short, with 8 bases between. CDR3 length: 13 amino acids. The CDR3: CASSYGGGSPLHF. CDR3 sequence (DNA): TGTGCCAGCAGTTACGGGGGAGGTTCACCCCTCCACTTT.

Here the CDR3 reads CASRPGQANTGELFF. Here the CDR3 DNA reads TGTGCCAGCAGGCCGGGACAGGCGAACACCGGGGAGCTGTTTTTT. The gene calls are TRBV2 and TRBJ2-2; 8 bases fit TRBD1. In germline, CDR1 is SNHLY, CDR2 FYNNEI. Trimming at V came to 6 bases and at J to 0 bases, leaving 3 bases not matched to a gene. This CDR3 has 15 amino acids.

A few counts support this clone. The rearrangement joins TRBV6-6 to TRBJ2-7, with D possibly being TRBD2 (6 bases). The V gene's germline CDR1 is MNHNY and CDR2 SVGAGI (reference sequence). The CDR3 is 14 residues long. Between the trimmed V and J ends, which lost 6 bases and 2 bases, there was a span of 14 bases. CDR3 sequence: CASRPGGATYEQYF. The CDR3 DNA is TGTGCCAGCAGACCCGGCGGGGCCACCTACGAGCAGTACTTC.

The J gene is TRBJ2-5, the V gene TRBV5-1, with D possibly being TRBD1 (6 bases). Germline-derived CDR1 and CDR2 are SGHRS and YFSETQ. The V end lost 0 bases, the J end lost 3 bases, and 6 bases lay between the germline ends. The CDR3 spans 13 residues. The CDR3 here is CASSLGTEETQYF. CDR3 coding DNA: TGCGCCAGCAGCTTGGGGACAGAAGAGACCCAGTACTTC.

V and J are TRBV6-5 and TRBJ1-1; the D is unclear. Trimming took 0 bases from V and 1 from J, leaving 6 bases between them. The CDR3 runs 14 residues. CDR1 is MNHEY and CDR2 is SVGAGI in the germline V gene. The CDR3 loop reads CASSYSARNTEAFF. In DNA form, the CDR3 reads TGTGCCAGCAGTTACTCGGCGAGGAACACTGAAGCTTTCTTT.

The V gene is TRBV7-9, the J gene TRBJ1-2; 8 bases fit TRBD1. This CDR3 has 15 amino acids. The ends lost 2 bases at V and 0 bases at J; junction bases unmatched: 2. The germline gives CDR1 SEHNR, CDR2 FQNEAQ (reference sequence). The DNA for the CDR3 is TGTGCCAGCAGCTTACAGGGGGCTGCTAACTATGGCTACACCTTC. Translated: CASSLQGAANYGYTF.

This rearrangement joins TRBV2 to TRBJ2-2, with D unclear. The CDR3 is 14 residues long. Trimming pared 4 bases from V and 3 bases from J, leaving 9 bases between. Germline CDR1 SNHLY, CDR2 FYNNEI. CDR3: CASSVTEYTGELFF. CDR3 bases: TGTGCCAGCAGTGTAACAGAATACACCGGGGAGCTGTTTTTT.

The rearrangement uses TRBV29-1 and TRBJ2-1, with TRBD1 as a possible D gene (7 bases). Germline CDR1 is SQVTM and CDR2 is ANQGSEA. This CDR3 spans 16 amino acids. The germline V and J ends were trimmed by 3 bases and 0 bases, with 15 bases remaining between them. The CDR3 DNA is TGCAGCGTTGAGGTCCAGGGGGGTGCCTCCTACAATGAGCAGTTCTTC. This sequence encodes CSVEVQGGASYNEQFF.

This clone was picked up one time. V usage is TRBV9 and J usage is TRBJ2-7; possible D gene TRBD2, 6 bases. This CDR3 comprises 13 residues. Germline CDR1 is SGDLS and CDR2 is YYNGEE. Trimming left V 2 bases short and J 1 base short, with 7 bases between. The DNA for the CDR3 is TGTGCCAGCAGCGTTGGGACTTCCTACGAGCAGTACTTC. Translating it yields CASSVGTSYEQYF.

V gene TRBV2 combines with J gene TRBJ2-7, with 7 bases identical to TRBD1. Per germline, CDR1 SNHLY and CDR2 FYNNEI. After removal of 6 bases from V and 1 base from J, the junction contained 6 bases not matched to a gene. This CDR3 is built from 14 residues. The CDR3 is CASRTPQGSYEQYF. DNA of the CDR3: TGTGCCAGCAGAACGCCACAGGGGTCCTACGAGCAGTACTTC.

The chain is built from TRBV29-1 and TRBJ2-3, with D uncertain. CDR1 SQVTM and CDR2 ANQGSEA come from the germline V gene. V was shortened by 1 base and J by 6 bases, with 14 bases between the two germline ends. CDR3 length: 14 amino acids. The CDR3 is CSVEGAVEGDTQYF. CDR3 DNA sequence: TGCAGCGTTGAAGGTGCGGTCGAAGGGGATACGCAGTATTTT.

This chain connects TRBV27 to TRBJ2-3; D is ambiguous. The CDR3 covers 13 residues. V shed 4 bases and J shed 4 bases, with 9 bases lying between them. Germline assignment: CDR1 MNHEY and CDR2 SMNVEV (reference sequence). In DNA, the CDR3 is TGTGCCAGCAGTTCCGCATCCGCAGATACGCAGTATTTT. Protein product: CASSSASADTQYF.

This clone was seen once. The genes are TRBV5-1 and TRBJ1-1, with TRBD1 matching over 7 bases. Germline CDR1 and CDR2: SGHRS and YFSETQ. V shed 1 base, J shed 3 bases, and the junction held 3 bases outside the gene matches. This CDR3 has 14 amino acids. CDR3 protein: CASSLSGGDTEAFF. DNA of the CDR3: TGCGCCAGCAGCTTGTCAGGGGGAGACACTGAAGCTTTCTTT.